This is a list of T cell receptor beta chains from one sample in a study of beta chain features in type 1 diabetes. This table comes from immunoSEQ multiplex PCR, and its TCRdb copy is limited to in-frame clones, with some not included. The data contain roughly 40,000 clones, around 64% of them singletons. Material for sequencing was Tregs from blood. The origin of the receptors is a woman aged 25 to 39 in good health. The CDR3 runs from the conserved cysteine through the conserved F or W. Fields, in order: J gene, D gene, V gene, CDR3 protein. A D gene is named only where the DNA matches it firmly.

j_call: TRBJ1-6; d_call: TRBD1; v_call: TRBV5-1; cdr3_aa: CASSSTPGQGRSPLHF
j_call: TRBJ2-1; d_call: TRBD2; v_call: TRBV6-1; cdr3_aa: CASSEDNFSGVYNEQFF
j_call: TRBJ2-2; d_call: TRBD1; v_call: TRBV9; cdr3_aa: CASSGQTGLAGELFF
j_call: TRBJ1-1; d_call: NA; v_call: TRBV5-4; cdr3_aa: CASSWGTLGNTEAFF
j_call: TRBJ2-7; d_call: NA; v_call: TRBV7-2; cdr3_aa: CASSLGWDTYEQYF
j_call: TRBJ2-1; d_call: NA; v_call: TRBV7-9; cdr3_aa: CASRRLAVAYNEQFF
j_call: TRBJ2-3; d_call: TRBD2; v_call: TRBV7-3; cdr3_aa: CASSLGPSGPRTDTQYF
j_call: TRBJ1-2; d_call: TRBD1; v_call: TRBV28; cdr3_aa: CASSPQGQDYGYTF
j_call: TRBJ2-1; d_call: TRBD1; v_call: TRBV10-3; cdr3_aa: CAIGPTGGAYNEQFF
j_call: TRBJ2-5; d_call: NA; v_call: TRBV18; cdr3_aa: CASSPRPQTEETQYF
j_call: TRBJ2-1; d_call: NA; v_call: TRBV7-9; cdr3_aa: CASSLLAQGVGGNHNEQFF
j_call: TRBJ2-7; d_call: TRBD1; v_call: TRBV7-8; cdr3_aa: CASRRTGALSYEQYF
j_call: TRBJ2-7; d_call: NA; v_call: TRBV6-5; cdr3_aa: CASSYSSGNYEQYF